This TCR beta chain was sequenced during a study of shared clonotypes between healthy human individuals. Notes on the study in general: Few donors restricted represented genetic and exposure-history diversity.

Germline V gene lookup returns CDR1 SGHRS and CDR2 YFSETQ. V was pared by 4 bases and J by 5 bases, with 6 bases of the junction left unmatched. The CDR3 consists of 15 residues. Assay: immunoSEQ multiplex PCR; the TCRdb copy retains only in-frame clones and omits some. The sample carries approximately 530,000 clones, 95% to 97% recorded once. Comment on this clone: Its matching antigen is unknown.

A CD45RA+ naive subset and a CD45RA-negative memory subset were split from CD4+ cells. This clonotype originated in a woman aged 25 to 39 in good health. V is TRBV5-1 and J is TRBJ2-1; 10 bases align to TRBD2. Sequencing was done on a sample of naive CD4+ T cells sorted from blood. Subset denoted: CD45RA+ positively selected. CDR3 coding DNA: TGCGCCAGCAGCCGCTGGACTAGCGGCAACAATGAGCAGTTCTTC. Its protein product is CASSRWTSGNNEQFF.